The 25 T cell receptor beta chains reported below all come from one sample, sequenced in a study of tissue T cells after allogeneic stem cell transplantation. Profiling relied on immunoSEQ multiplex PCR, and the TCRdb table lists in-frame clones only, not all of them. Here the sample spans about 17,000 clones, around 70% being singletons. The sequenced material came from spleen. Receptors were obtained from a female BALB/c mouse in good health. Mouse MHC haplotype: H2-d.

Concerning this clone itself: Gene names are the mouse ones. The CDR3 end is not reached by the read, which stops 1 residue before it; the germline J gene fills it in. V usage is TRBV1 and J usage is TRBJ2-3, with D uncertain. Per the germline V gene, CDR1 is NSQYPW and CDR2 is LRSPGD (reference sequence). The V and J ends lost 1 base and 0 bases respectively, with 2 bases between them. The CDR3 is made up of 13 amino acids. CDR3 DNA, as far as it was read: TGCACCTGCAGTGCAGGGAGTGCAGAAACGCTGTAT. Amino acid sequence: CTCSAGSAETLY. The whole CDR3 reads CTCSAGSAETLYF. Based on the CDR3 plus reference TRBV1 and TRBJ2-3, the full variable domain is VTLLEQNPRWRLVPRGQAVNLRCILKNSQYPWMSWYQQDLQKQLQWLFTLRSPGDKEVKSLPGADYLATRVTDTELRLQVANMSQGRTLYCTCSAGSAETLYFGSGTRLTVL.

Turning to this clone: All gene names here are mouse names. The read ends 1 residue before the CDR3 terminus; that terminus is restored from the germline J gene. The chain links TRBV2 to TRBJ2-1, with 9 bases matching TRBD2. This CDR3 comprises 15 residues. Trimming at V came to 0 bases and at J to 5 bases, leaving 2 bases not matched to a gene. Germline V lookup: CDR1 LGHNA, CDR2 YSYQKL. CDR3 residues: CASSQDGGAHAEQFF. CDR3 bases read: TGTGCCAGCAGCCAAGATGGGGGGGCTCATGCTGAGCAGTTC.

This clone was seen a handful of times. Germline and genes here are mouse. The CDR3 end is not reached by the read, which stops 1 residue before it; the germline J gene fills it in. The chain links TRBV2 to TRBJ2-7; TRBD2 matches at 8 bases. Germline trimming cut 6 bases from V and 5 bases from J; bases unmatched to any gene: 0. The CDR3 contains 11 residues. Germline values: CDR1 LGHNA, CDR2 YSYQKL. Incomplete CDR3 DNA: TGTGCCAGCAGACTGGGGGATGAACAGTAC. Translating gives CASRLGDEQY. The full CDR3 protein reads CASRLGDEQYF.

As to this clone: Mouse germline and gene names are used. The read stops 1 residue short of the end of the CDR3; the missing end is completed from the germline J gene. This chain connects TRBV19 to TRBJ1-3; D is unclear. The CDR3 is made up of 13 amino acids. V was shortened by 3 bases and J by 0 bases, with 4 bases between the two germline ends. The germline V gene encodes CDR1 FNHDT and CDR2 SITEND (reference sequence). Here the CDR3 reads CASSKVSGNTLYF. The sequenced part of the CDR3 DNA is TGTGCCAGCAGTAAAGTTTCTGGAAATACGCTCTAT.

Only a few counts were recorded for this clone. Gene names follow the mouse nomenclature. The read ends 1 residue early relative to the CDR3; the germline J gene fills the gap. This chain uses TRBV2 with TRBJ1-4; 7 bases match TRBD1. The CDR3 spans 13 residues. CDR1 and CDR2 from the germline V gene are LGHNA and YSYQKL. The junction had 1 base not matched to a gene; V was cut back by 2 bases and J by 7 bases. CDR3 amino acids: CASSQTGVERLFF. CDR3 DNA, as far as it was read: TGTGCCAGCAGCCAAACAGGGGTCGAAAGATTATTT.

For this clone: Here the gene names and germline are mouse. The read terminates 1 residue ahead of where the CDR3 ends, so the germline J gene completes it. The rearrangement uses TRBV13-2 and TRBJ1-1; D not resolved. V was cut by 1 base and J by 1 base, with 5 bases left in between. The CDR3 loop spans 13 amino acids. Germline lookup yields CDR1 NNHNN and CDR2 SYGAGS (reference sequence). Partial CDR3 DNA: TGTGCCAGCGGTGATAAGGGAAACACAGAAGTCTTC. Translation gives CASGDKGNTEVF. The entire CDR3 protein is CASGDKGNTEVFF.

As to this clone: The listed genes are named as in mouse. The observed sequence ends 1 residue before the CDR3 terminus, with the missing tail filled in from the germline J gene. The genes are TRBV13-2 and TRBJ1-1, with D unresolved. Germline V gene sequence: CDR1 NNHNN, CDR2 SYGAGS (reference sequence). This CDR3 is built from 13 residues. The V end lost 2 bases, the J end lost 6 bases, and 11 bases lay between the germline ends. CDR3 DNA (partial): TGTGCCAGCGGTGACCCCCGGGCGTCAGAAGTCTTC. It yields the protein CASGDPRASEVF. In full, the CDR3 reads CASGDPRASEVFF.

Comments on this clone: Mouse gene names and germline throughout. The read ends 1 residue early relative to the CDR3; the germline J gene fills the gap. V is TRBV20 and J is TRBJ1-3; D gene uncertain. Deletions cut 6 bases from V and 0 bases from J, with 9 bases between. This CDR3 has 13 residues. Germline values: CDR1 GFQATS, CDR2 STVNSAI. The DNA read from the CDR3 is TGTGGTGCCTACCTCAGTTCTGGAAATACGCTCTAT. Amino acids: CGAYLSSGNTLY. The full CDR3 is CGAYLSSGNTLYF. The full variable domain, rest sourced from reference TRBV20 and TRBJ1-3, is GALVYQYPRRTICKSGTSMRMECQAVGFQATSVAWYRQSPQKTFELIALSTVNSAIKYEQNFTQEKFPISHPNLSFSSMTVLNAYLEDRGLYLCGAYLSSGNTLYFGEGSRLIVV.

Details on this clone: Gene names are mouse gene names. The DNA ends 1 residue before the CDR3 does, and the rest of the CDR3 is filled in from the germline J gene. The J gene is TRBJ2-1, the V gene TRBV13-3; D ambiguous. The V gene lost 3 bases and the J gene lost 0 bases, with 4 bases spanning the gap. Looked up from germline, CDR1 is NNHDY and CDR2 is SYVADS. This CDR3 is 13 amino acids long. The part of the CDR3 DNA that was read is TGTGCCAGCAGTGGTGGTAACTATGCTGAGCAGTTC. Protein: CASSGGNYAEQF. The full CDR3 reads CASSGGNYAEQFF.

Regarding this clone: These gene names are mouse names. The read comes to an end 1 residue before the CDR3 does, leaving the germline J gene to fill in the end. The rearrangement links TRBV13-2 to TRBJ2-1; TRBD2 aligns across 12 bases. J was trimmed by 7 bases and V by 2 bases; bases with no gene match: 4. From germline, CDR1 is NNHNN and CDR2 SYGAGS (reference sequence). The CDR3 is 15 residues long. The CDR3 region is CASGERLGGRAEQFF. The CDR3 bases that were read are TGTGCCAGCGGTGAGCGACTGGGGGGGCGGGCTGAGCAGTTC.

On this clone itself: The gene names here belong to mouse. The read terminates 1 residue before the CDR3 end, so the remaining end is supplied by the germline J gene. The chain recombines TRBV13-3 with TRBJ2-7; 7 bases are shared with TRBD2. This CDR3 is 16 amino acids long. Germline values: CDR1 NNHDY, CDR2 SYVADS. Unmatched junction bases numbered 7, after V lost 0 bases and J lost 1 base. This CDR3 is CASSDGGGKRSYEQYF. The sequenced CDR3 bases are TGTGCCAGCAGTGATGGGGGGGGGAAGAGGTCCTATGAACAGTAC.

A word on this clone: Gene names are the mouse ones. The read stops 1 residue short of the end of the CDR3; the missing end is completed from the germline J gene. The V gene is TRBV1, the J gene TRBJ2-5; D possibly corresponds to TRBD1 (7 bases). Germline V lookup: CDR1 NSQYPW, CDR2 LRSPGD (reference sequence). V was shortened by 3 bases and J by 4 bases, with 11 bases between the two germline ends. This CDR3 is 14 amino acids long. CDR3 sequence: CTCSAPGGKDTQYF. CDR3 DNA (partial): TGCACCTGCAGTGCCCCAGGGGGGAAAGACACCCAGTAC.

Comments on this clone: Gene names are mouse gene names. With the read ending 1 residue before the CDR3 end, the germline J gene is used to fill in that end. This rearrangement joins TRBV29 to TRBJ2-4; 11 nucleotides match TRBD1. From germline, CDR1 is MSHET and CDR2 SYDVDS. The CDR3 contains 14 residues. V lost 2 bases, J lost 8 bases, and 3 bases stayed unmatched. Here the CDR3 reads CASSLRDRGGTLYF. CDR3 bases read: TGTGCTAGCAGTTTACGGGACAGGGGGGGCACCTTGTAC.

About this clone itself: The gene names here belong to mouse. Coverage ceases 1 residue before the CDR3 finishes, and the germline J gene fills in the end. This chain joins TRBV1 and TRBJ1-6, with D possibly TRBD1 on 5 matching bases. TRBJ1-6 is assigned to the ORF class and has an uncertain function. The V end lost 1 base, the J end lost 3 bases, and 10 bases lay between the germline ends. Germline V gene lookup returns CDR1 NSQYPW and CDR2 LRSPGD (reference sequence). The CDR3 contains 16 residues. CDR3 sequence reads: CTCSAGGPGYNSPLYF. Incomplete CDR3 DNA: TGCACCTGCAGTGCAGGGGGACCGGGCTATAATTCGCCCCTCTAC.

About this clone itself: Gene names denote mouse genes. The DNA read from the CDR3 is TGTGCCAGCAGTACTGGGGGGTGGAGTGCAGAAACGCTGTAT. Protein product: CASSTGGWSAETLY. The full-length CDR3 reads as CASSTGGWSAETLYF. The chain combines TRBV22 with TRBJ2-3; TRBD2, as called in the table, went unchecked against the DNA. With the read ending 1 residue before the CDR3 end, the germline J gene is used to fill in that end. TRBV22 represents a pseudogene. The CDR3 spans 15 residues.

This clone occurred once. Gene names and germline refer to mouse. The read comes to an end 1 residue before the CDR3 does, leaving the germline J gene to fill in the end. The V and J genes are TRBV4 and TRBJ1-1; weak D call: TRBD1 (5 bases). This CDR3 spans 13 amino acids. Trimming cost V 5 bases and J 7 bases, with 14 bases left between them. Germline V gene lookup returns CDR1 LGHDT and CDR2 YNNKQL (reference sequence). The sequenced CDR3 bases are TGTGCCAGCAGCCACCTCCAGGGAAGAGAAGTCTTC. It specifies CASSHLQGREVF. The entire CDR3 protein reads CASSHLQGREVFF.

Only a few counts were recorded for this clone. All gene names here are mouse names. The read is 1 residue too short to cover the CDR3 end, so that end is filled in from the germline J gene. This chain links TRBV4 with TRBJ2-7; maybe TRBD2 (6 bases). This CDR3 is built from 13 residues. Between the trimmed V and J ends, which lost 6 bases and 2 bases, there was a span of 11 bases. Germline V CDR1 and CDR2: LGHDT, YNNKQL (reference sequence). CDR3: CASRPAGAYEQYF. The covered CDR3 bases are TGTGCCAGCAGACCCGCTGGGGCCTATGAACAGTAC.

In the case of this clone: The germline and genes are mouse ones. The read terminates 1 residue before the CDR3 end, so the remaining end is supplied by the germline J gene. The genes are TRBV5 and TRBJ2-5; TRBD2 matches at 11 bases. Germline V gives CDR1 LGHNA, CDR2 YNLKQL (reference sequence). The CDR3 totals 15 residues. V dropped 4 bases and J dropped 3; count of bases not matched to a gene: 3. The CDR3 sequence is CASSPRTGGQDTQYF. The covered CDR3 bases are TGTGCCAGCAGCCCCCGGACTGGGGGGCAAGACACCCAGTAC.

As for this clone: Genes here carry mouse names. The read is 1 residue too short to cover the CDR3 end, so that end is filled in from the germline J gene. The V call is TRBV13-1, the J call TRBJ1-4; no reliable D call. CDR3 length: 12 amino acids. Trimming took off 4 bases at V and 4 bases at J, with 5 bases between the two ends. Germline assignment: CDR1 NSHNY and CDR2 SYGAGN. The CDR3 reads CASSSINERLFF. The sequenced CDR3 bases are TGTGCCAGCAGTTCAATCAACGAAAGATTATTT.

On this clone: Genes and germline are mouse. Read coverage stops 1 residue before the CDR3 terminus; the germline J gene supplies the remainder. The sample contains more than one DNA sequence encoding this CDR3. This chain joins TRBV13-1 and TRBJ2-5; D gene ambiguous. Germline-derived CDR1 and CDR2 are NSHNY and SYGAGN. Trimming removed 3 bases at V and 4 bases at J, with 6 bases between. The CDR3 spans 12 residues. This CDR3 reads CASSGGKDTQYF. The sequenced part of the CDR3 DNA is TGTGCCAGCAGTGGAGGAAAAGACACCCAGTAC.

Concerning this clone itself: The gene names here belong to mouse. The CDR3 region is CASSLTGQKNTLYF. Partial CDR3 DNA: TGTGCCAGCAGTCTGACGGGACAGAAAAACACCTTGTAC. The V call is TRBV24, the J call TRBJ2-4, with 7 bases lining up with TRBD1. The read ends 1 residue before the CDR3 terminus; that terminus is restored from the germline J gene. The CDR3 spans 14 residues. Germline CDR1 KGHTA, CDR2 FRNEEI. V was clipped by 2 bases and J by 4 bases; unmatched bases: 3.

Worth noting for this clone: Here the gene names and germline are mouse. This CDR3 is CASSQDYNSYNSPLYF. CDR3 DNA (partial): TGTGCCAGCAGCCAAGATTACAATTCCTATAATTCGCCCCTCTAC. The genes are TRBV5 and TRBJ1-6; no reliable D call. The read stops 1 residue short of the end of the CDR3; the missing end is completed from the germline J gene. TRBJ1-6 is reported as an ORF; its role is uncertain. The CDR3 is 16 residues long. Germline assignment: CDR1 LGHNA and CDR2 YNLKQL (reference sequence). V was cut by 0 bases and J by 0 bases, with 6 bases left in between.

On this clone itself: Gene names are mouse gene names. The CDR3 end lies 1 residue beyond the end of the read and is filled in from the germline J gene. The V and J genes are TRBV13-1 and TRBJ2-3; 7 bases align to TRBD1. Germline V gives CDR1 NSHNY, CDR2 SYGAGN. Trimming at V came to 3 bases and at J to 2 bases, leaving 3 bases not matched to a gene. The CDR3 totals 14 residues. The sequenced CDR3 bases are TGTGCCAGCAGTGGGGACAGAAATGCAGAAACGCTGTAT. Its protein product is CASSGDRNAETLY. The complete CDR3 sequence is CASSGDRNAETLYF.

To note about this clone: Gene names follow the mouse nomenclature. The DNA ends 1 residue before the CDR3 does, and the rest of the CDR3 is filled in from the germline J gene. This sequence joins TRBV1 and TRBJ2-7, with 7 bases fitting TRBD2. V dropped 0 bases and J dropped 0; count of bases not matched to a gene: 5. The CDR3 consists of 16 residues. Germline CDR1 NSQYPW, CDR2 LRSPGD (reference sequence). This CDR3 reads CTCSADILGDSYEQYF. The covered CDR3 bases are TGCACCTGCAGTGCAGATATCCTGGGGGACTCCTATGAACAGTAC.

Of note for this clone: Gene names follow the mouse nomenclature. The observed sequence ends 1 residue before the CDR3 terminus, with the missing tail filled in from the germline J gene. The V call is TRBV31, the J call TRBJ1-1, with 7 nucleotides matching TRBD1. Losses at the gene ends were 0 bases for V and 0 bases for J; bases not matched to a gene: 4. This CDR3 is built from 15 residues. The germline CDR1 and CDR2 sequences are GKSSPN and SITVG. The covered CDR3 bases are TGTGCCTGGAGTCTAGGGACAGATGCAAACACAGAAGTCTTC. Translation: CAWSLGTDANTEVF. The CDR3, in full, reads CAWSLGTDANTEVFF.